Following are 30 T cell receptor beta chains from one sample sequenced in a study of STAT3 mutations in large granular lymphocyte leukemia. Whole-study results and caveats: Every T-LGLL patient had at least one immunodominant TCRbeta clonotype.

Their antigen targets remain unknown. The data were produced by immunoSEQ multiplex PCR, yet TCRdb's version contains in-frame clones alone and is incomplete. This sample has about 15,000 clones, with approximately 84% found just once. Sequencing used peripheral blood mononuclear cells. Receptor source: a man aged 50 or older with T-cell large granular lymphocyte leukemia. Some clones in this sample may be carry-over from other donors' samples.

The chain is built from TRBV28 and TRBJ2-7, with 7 bases fitting TRBD1. V gave up 8 bases and J gave up 6 bases; unmatched junction bases: 10. CDR1 and CDR2 from the germline V gene are MDHEN and SYDVKM. This CDR3 is 13 amino acids long. CDR3 amino acids: CASETGTASEQYF. The CDR3 coding sequence is TGTGCCAGCGAAACCGGGACAGCCAGCGAGCAGTACTTC.

This sequence joins TRBV5-1 and TRBJ2-3, with D hard to call. Germline CDR1 SGHRS, CDR2 YFSETQ. This CDR3 has 13 residues. Trimming took 5 bases from V and 0 from J, leaving 7 bases between them. CDR3 loop: CASRPDSTDTQYF. CDR3 nucleotides: TGCGCCAGCAGGCCCGACAGCACAGATACGCAGTATTTT.

This CDR3 reads CACIRDRGLGTEAFF. The CDR3 DNA follows: TGTGCCTGCATCCGGGACAGGGGGCTGGGCACTGAAGCTTTCTTT. The chain uses TRBV30 and TRBJ1-1; 12 bases match TRBD1. The germline gives CDR1 GTSNPN, CDR2 SVGIG (reference sequence). J gave up 4 bases and V 6 bases, and 9 bases lay outside the gene matches. This CDR3 has 15 residues.

The rearrangement joins TRBV2 to TRBJ2-2; 9 nucleotides align to TRBD1. Per germline, CDR1 SNHLY and CDR2 FYNNEI. This CDR3 is built from 15 residues. With 6 bases clipped from V and 1 base from J, the junction kept 3 bases outside the gene matches. This chain's CDR3 is CASSGTGRNTGELFF. The CDR3 bases are TGTGCCAGCAGCGGGACAGGGCGGAACACCGGGGAGCTGTTTTTT.

V gene TRBV7-2 combines with J gene TRBJ2-3; 7 bases fit TRBD2. This CDR3 comprises 15 residues. Per germline, CDR1 SGHTA and CDR2 FQGNSA. Trimming took 6 bases from V and 1 from J; bases not matched to a gene: 7. This chain's CDR3 is CASSLQTSGTDTQYF. CDR3 coding DNA: TGTGCCAGCAGTTTGCAAACTAGCGGCACAGATACGCAGTATTTT.

This clone was counted once. In nucleotides, the CDR3 is TGTGCCAGCAGCGTCGGACAGCCTCTAGGACTAGCGGGAGGGCCCGTGAAGTTTTACGAGCAGTACTTC. This translates into CASSVGQPLGLAGGPVKFYEQYF. The rearrangement links TRBV13 to TRBJ2-7; 15 bases fit TRBD2. Germline CDR1 reads PRHDT; CDR2 reads FYEKMQ (reference sequence). Germline trimming cut 5 bases from V and 4 bases from J; bases unmatched to any gene: 27. The CDR3 is 23 residues long.

The chain couples TRBV10-3 to TRBJ2-2, with D perhaps TRBD1 or TRBD2 (6 bases each). The CDR3 loop spans 14 amino acids. CDR1 and CDR2 (germline): ENHRY, SYGVKD. V was pared by 4 bases and J by 5 bases, with 11 bases between. The CDR3, as DNA: TGTGCCATCAGTGTCTCGGGGGCTACCGGGGAGCTGTTTTTT. Amino acids: CAISVSGATGELFF.

The V and J genes are TRBV29-1 and TRBJ1-1; D is undetermined. V lost 7 bases and J lost 0, with 12 bases in between. This CDR3 comprises 13 residues. CDR1 is SQVTM and CDR2 is ANQGSEA in the germline V gene. CDR3 in DNA: TGCAGCGCAAGCCCCGTTTTGAACACTGAAGCTTTCTTT. Its protein product is CSASPVLNTEAFF.

The chain links TRBV7-9 to TRBJ2-7; a weak D match, TRBD1 (5 bases). Germline CDR1 reads SEHNR; CDR2 reads FQNEAQ (reference sequence). The CDR3 covers 13 residues. The V gene lost 3 bases and the J gene lost 3 bases, with 9 bases spanning the gap. DNA for the CDR3: TGTGCCAGCAGCTTCTGGGGCGACTACGAGCAGTACTTC. It is translated as CASSFWGDYEQYF.

The chain has TRBV20-1 and TRBJ1-1; TRBD1 aligns across 8 bases. CDR1 and CDR2 (germline): DFQATT, SNEGSKA (reference sequence). V was pared by 2 bases and J by 9 bases, with 2 bases of the junction left unmatched. This CDR3 spans 11 amino acids. The chain's CDR3 is CSARQGAKAFF. CDR3 sequence (DNA): TGCAGTGCTAGACAGGGGGCGAAAGCTTTCTTT.

This chain's CDR3 is CASSRQVNQPQHF. DNA for the CDR3: TGTGCCAGTTCCCGACAGGTCAATCAGCCCCAGCATTTT. This rearrangement joins TRBV19 to TRBJ1-5; tentative D call: TRBD1 (6 bases). The CDR3 contains 13 residues. Germline CDR1 reads LNHDA; CDR2 reads SQIVND (reference sequence). V gave up 8 bases and J gave up 3 bases, with 11 bases separating them.

This clone has more than one count but fewer than ten. The chain joins TRBV4-3 to TRBJ1-2, with no clear D. CDR3 size: 14 residues. The germline V gene has CDR1 LGHNA and CDR2 YSLEER. Trimming took 0 bases from V and 0 from J, leaving 5 bases between them. The CDR3 loop reads CASSQDRANYGYTF. Written as DNA, the CDR3 is TGCGCCAGCAGCCAAGACCGAGCTAACTATGGCTACACCTTC.

This chain links TRBV10-2 with TRBJ2-5, with D perhaps matching TRBD1 (6 bases). The CDR3 covers 15 residues. Germline V CDR1 and CDR2: WSHSY, SAAADI. V was pared by 6 bases and J by 2 bases, with 16 bases between. The CDR3 is CASRGRGGLQETQYF. The CDR3, as DNA: TGCGCCAGCAGGGGTAGAGGGGGTTTACAAGAGACCCAGTACTTC.

Only a few counts were recorded for this clone. The V gene is TRBV5-5, the J gene TRBJ1-1; no clear D. The CDR3 has 13 residues. Germline V gene data show CDR1 as SGHKS and CDR2 as YYEKEE (reference sequence). V was trimmed by 1 base and J by 3 bases, leaving 7 bases between them. The CDR3 DNA sequence: TGTGCCAGCAGCTTGCGCCCGGACACTGAAGCTTTCTTT. Translated, it gives CASSLRPDTEAFF.

This rearrangement joins TRBV11-3 to TRBJ2-7; either TRBD1 or TRBD2 may fit D (6 bases each). This CDR3 spans 14 amino acids. The V gene lost 0 bases and the J gene lost 6 bases, with 12 bases spanning the gap. The V gene's germline CDR1 is SGHNT and CDR2 YENEEA. CDR3 residues: CASSLDTEGGEQYF. For the CDR3, the DNA is TGTGCCAGCAGCTTAGATACCGAGGGGGGCGAGCAGTACTTC.

The chain couples TRBV29-1 to TRBJ2-7, with D possibly called TRBD1 or TRBD2 (5 bases each). Per the germline V gene, CDR1 is SQVTM and CDR2 is ANQGSEA. The CDR3 is 14 residues long. V was pared by 4 bases and J by 5 bases, with 18 bases between. The CDR3 region is CSVALDPQGDEQYF. The CDR3 region has the DNA TGCAGCGTTGCCCTCGACCCGCAGGGAGACGAGCAGTACTTC.

This clone has a handful of counts. The chain uses TRBV7-9 and TRBJ2-3; perhaps TRBD1 as D (5 bases). The CDR3 is 13 residues long. Germline lookup yields CDR1 SEHNR and CDR2 FQNEAQ (reference sequence). V lost 5 bases, J lost 3 bases, and 9 bases lay in between. DNA of the CDR3: TGTGCCAGCAGCCCGACAGCGACAGATACGCAGTATTTT. This encodes CASSPTATDTQYF.

The chain is built from TRBV5-1 and TRBJ2-4; possible D gene TRBD2, 5 bases. Between the trimmed V and J ends, which lost 4 bases and 8 bases, there was a span of 13 bases. Germline V gene lookup returns CDR1 SGHRS and CDR2 YFSETQ. CDR3 length equals 13 residues. CDR3 in DNA: TGCGCCAGCAGCCTGGACCAGCGGTACATTCAGTACTTC. Translation gives CASSLDQRYIQYF.

The rearrangement joins TRBV9 to TRBJ2-1; 14 bases are shared with TRBD2. In germline, CDR1 is SGDLS, CDR2 YYNGEE. The ends lost 3 bases at V and 5 bases at J; junction bases unmatched: 7. CDR3 length: 17 residues. The CDR3 region is CASSAPGGLAGDNEQFF. The DNA for the CDR3 is TGTGCCAGCAGCGCCCCTGGGGGACTAGCGGGGGACAATGAGCAGTTCTTC.

V usage is TRBV28 and J usage is TRBJ2-7, with 10 bases aligning to TRBD2. CDR1 is MDHEN, CDR2 SYDVKM, per germline. The CDR3 has 13 residues. Trimming removed 5 bases from V and 6 bases from J; junction bases left unmatched: 4. CDR3 bases: TGTGCCAGCAGTCTAGCGGGAGCGTCCGAGCAGTACTTC. It codes for CASSLAGASEQYF.

This rearrangement joins TRBV2 to TRBJ2-7; 7 bases map to TRBD1. Losses at the gene ends were 1 base for V and 4 bases for J; bases not matched to a gene: 4. The CDR3 has 14 residues. In germline, CDR1 is SNHLY, CDR2 FYNNEI. The CDR3 loop is CASSEDRGTYEQYF. In DNA, the CDR3 is TGTGCCAGCAGTGAAGACAGGGGTACGTACGAGCAGTACTTC.

The CDR3 nucleotides are TGCGCCAGCATCGGCGGGGCTGGCACCGGGGAGCTGTTTTTT. It yields the protein CASIGGAGTGELFF. The rearrangement joins TRBV5-1 to TRBJ2-2; perhaps TRBD2 as D (6 bases). Trimming shortened V by 6 bases and J by 4 bases, and 13 bases separated the two germline ends. This CDR3 contains 14 residues. The germline V gene encodes CDR1 SGHRS and CDR2 YFSETQ.

The chain recombines TRBV7-9 with TRBJ2-2, with TRBD1 matching 11 bases. This CDR3 is 16 amino acids long. Trimming at V came to 2 bases and at J to 10 bases, leaving 9 bases not matched to a gene. The germline V gene has CDR1 SEHNR and CDR2 FQNEAQ (reference sequence). The CDR3 nucleotides read TGTGCCAGCAGCTTATCGCCCGGACAGGGGGCAACGGAGCTGTTTTTT. Translation gives CASSLSPGQGATELFF.

The CDR3 is CASSLPPSRGKDTQYF. The CDR3 region has the DNA TGTGCCAGCAGCTTACCCCCTTCGCGGGGCAAGGATACGCAGTATTTT. This sequence joins TRBV13 and TRBJ2-3; tentatively, D is TRBD2 (6 bases). The length of the CDR3 is 16 residues. V lost 2 bases to trimming and J lost 6 bases, with 18 bases between them. CDR1 PRHDT and CDR2 FYEKMQ come from the germline V gene (reference sequence).

This clone came up a few times. This chain uses TRBV28 with TRBJ2-4; D is ambiguous. With 5 bases removed from V and 6 bases from J, the gap between germline ends came to 11 bases. CDR1 and CDR2 from the germline V gene are MDHEN and SYDVKM. The CDR3 extends over 13 amino acids. The CDR3 nucleotides are TGTGCCAGCAGTACCGGATTCGGAAACATTCAGTACTTC. Translating gives CASSTGFGNIQYF.

The V gene is TRBV15, the J gene TRBJ2-1; a possible D gene is TRBD2 (7 bases). Trimming removed 0 bases from V and 9 bases from J, with 15 bases in between. Per the germline V gene, CDR1 is LNHNV and CDR2 is YYDKDF (reference sequence). There are 15 residues in the CDR3. The CDR3 coding sequence is TGTGCCACCAGCAGAGATTTGAGGGGGGGCAGTGAGCAGTTCTTC. This translates into CATSRDLRGGSEQFF.

The CDR3 reads CASSPPDRGYGYTF. For the CDR3, the DNA is TGTGCCAGCAGTCCCCCGGACCGGGGGTATGGCTACACCTTC. The chain is built from TRBV28 and TRBJ1-2, with D possibly matching TRBD1 (5 bases). Germline loops: CDR1 MDHEN, CDR2 SYDVKM. This CDR3 region has 14 residues. V lost 5 bases, J lost 5 bases, and 15 bases lay in between.

The chain is built from TRBV7-9 and TRBJ2-2; D gene unclear. Germline values: CDR1 SEHNR, CDR2 FQNEAQ (reference sequence). The CDR3 extends over 14 amino acids. V was shortened by 6 bases and J by 3 bases, with 11 bases between the two germline ends. CDR3 in DNA: TGTGCCAGCAGGCAAGAGCAGTACACCGGGGAGCTGTTTTTT. This gives the protein CASRQEQYTGELFF.

V gene TRBV5-6 combines with J gene TRBJ2-7; TRBD2 is a possible D gene (5 bases). Germline V gene lookup returns CDR1 SGHDT and CDR2 YYEEEE. The CDR3 runs 16 residues. The V gene lost 2 bases and the J gene lost 5 bases, with 20 bases spanning the gap. CDR3 nucleotide sequence: TGTGCCAGCAGCTTCATCGTCGGATCGGGGTTCGACGAGCAGTACTTC. Amino acids: CASSFIVGSGFDEQYF.

The chain employs TRBV9 and TRBJ2-6, with D perhaps matching TRBD2 (6 bases). This CDR3 region has 16 residues. The V end was cut by 0 bases, the J end by 1 base, with 8 bases between. Germline V CDR1 and CDR2: SGDLS, YYNGEE. The CDR3 DNA reads TGTGCCAGCAGCGTAGAGGCGGGGTCTGGGGCCAACGTCCTGACTTTC. The encoded protein is CASSVEAGSGANVLTF.